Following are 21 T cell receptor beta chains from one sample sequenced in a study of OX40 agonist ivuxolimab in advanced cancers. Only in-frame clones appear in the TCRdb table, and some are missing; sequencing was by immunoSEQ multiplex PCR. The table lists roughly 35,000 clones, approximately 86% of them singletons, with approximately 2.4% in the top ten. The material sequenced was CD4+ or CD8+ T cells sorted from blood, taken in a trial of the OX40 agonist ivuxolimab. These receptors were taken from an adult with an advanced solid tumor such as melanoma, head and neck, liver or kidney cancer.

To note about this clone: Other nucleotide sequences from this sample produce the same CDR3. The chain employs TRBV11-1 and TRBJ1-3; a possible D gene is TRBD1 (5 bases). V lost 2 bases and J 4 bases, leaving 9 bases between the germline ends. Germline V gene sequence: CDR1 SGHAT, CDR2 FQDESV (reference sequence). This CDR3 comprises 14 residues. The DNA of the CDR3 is TGTGCCAGCAGCTTAACCGGGGCCGGAAACACCATATATTTT. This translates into CASSLTGAGNTIYF.

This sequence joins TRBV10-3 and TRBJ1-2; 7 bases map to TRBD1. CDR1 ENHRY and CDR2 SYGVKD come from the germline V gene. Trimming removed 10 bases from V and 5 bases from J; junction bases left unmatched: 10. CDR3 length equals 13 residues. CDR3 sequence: CATNGAGGYGYTF. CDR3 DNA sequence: TGTGCCACAAACGGGGCAGGGGGGTATGGCTACACCTTC.

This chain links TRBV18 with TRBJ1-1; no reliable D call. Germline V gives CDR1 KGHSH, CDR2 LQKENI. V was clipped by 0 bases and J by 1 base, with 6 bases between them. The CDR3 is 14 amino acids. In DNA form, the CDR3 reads TGTGCCAGCTCACCACCGAACAAGAACACTGAAGCTTTCTTT. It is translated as CASSPPNKNTEAFF.

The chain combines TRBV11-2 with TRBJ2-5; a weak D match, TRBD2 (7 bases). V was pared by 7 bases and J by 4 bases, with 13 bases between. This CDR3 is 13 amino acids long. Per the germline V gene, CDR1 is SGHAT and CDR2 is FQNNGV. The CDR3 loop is CASMGGLVETQYF. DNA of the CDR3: TGTGCCAGCATGGGGGGGCTGGTAGAGACCCAGTACTTC.

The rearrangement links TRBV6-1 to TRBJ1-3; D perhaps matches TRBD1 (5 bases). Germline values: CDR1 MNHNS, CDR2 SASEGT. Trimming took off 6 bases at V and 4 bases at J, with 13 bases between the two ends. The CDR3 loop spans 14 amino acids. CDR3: CASREGIRGNTIYF. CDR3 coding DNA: TGTGCCAGCAGGGAGGGGATACGCGGAAACACCATATATTTT.

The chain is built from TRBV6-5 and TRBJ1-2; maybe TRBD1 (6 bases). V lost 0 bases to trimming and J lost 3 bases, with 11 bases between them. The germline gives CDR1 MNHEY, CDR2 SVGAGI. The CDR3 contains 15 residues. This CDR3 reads CASSYSHRTDYGYTF. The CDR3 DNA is TGTGCCAGCAGTTACTCGCATAGGACAGACTATGGCTACACCTTC.

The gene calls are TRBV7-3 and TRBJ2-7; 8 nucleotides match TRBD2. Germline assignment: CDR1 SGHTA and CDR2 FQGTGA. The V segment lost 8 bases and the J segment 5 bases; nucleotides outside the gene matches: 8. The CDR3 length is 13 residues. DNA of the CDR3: TGTGCCAGCTGGGGACTAGTCCAAGACGAGCAGTACTTC. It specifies CASWGLVQDEQYF.

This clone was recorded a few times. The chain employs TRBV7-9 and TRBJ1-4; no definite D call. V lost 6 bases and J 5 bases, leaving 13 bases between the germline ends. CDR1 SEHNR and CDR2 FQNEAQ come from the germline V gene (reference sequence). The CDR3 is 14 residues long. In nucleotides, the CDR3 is TGTGCCAGCAGTCCAGGCGTCATGAATGAAAAACTGTTTTTT. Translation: CASSPGVMNEKLFF. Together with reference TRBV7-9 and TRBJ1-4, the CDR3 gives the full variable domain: DTGVSQNPRHKITKRGQNVTFRCDPISEHNRLYWYRQTLGQGPEFLTYFQNEAQLEKSRLLSDRFSAERPKGSFSTLEIQRTEQGDSAMYLCASSPGVMNEKLFFGSGTQLSVL.

In nucleotides, the CDR3 is TGTGCCAGCAGCCATGGGGGGGCAGGTCAGCCCCAGCATTTT. Its protein product is CASSHGGAGQPQHF. The rearrangement uses TRBV7-6 and TRBJ1-5; a possible D gene is TRBD1 (6 bases). The V end lost 5 bases, the J end lost 6 bases, and 14 bases lay between the germline ends. This CDR3 has 14 amino acids. Germline CDR1 is SGHVS and CDR2 is FNYEAQ.

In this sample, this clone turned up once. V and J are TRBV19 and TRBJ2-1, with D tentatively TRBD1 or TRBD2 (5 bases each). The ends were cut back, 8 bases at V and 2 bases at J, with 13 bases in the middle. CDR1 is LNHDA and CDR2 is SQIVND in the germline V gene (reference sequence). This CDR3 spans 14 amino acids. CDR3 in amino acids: CASQSPGPYNEQFF. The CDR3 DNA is TGTGCCAGTCAGTCCCCGGGGCCCTACAATGAGCAGTTCTTC.

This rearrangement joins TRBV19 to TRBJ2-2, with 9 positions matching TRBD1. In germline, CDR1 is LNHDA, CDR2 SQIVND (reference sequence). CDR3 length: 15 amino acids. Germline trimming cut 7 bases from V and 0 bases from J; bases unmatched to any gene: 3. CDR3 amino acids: CASTRTGANTGELFF. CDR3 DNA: TGTGCCAGTACCAGGACAGGGGCGAACACCGGGGAGCTGTTTTTT.

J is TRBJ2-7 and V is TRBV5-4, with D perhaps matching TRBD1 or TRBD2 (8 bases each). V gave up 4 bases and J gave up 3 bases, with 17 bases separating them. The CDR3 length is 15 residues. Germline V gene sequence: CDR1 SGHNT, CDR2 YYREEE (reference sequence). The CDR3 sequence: CASSMQGAGGYEQYF. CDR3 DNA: TGTGCCAGCAGCATGCAGGGGGCGGGGGGCTACGAGCAGTACTTC.

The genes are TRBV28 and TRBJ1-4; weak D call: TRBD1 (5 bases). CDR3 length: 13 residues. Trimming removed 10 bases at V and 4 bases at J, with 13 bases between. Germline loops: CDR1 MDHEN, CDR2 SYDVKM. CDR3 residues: CATTDTNNEKLFF. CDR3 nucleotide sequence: TGTGCCACCACGGACACGAATAATGAAAAACTGTTTTTT.

The CDR3 nucleotides are TGTGCCAGCAGTTTGCTCGGAAACACCATATATTTT. This codes for CASSLLGNTIYF. The chain uses TRBV28 and TRBJ1-3; D is undetermined. Germline assignment: CDR1 MDHEN and CDR2 SYDVKM. This CDR3 has 12 residues. V was clipped by 3 bases and J by 4 bases, with 4 bases between them.

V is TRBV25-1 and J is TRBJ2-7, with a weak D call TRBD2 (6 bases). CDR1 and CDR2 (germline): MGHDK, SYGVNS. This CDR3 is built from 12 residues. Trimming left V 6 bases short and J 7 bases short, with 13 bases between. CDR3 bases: TGTGCCAGCAGCCTAGGAGGGTGGGAGCAGTACTTC. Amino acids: CASSLGGWEQYF.

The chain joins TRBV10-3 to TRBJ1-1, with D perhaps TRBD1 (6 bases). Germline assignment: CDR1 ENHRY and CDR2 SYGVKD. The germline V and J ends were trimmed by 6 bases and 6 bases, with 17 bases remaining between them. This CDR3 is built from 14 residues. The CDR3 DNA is TGTGCCATCAGCCTGGAGGAGGGGGTCCCTGAAGCTTTCTTT. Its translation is CAISLEEGVPEAFF.

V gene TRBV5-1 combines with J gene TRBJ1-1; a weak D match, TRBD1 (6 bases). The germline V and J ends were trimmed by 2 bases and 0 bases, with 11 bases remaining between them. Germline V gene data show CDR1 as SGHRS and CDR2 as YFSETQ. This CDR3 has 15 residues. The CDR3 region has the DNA TGCGCCAGCAGCTTCCGGACAGCGTTGAACACTGAAGCTTTCTTT. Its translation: CASSFRTALNTEAFF.

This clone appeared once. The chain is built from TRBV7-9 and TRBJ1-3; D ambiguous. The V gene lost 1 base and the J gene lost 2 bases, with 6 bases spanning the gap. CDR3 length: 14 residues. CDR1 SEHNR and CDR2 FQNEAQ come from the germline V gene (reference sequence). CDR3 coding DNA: TGTGCCAGCAGCTTAGTGCTTCCTGGAAACACCATATATTTT. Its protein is CASSLVLPGNTIYF.

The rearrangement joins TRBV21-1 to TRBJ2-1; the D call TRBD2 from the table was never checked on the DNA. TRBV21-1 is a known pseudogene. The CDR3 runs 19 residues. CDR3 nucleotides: TGTGCCAGCAGCAAAAATGTAGGACTAGCGGGGGCCCCCTACAATGAGCAGTTCTTC. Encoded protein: CASSKNVGLAGAPYNEQFF.

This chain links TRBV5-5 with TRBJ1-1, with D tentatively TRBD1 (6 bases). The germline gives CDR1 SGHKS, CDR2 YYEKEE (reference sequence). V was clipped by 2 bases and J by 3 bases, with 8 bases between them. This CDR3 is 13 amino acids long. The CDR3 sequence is CASSFGGHTEAFF. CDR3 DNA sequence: TGTGCCAGCAGCTTCGGGGGGCACACTGAAGCTTTCTTT. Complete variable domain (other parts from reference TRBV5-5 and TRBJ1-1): DAGVTQSPTHLIKTRGQQVTLRCSPISGHKSVSWYQQVLGQGPQFIFQYYEKEERGRGNFPDRFSARQFPNYSSELNVNALLLGDSALYLCASSFGGHTEAFFGQGTRLTVV.

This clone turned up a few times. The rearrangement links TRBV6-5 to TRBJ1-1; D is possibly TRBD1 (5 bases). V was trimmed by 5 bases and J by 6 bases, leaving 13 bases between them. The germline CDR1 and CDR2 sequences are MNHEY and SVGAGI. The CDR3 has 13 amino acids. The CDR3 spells CASSPGPRSEAFF. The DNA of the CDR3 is TGTGCCAGCAGTCCGGGGCCCCGGTCTGAAGCTTTCTTT.